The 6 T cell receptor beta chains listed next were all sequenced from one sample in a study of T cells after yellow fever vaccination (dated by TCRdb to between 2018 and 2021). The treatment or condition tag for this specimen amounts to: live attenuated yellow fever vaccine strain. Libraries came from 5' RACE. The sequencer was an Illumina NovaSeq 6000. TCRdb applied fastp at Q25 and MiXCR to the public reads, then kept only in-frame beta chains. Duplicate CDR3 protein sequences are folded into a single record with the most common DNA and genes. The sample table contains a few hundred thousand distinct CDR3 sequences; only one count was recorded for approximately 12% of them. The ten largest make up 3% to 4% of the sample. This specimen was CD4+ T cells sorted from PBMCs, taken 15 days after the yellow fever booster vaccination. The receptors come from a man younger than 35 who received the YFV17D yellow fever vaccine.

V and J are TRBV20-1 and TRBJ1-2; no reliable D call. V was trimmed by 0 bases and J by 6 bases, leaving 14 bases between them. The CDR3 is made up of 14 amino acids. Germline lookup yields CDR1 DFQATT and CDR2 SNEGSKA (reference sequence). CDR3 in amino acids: CSARDVEKVDGYTF. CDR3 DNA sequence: TGCAGTGCTAGAGATGTTGAAAAAGTGGATGGCTACACCTTC.

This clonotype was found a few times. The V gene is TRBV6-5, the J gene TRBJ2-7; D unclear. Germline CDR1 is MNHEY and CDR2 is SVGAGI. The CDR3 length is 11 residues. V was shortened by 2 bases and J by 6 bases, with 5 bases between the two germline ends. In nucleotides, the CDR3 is TGTGCCAGCAGTTACGGCGGCGAGCAGTACGTC. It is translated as CASSYGGEQYV.

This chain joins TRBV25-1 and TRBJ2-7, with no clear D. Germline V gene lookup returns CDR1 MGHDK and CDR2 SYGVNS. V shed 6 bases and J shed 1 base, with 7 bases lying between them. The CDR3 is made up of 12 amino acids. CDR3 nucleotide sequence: TGTGCCAGCAGGGACCGGTCCTACGAGCAGTACTTC. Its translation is CASRDRSYEQYF.

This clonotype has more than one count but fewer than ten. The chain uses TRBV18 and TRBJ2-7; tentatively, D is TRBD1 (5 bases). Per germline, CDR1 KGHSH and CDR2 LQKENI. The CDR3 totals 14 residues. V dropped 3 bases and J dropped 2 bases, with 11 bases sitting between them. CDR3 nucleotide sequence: TGTGCCAGCTCACCGACGACAGAAACCTACGAGCAGTACTTC. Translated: CASSPTTETYEQYF.

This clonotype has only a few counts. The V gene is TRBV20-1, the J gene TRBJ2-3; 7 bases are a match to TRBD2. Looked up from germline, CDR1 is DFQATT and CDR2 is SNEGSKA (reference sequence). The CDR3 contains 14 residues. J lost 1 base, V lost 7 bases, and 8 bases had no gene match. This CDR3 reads CSVPAAGGTDTQYF. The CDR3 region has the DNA TGCAGTGTCCCGGCGGCGGGGGGCACAGATACGCAGTATTTT.

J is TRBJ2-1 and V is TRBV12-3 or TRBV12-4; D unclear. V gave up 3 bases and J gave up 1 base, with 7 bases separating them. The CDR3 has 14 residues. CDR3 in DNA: TGTGCCAGCAGTTTCAGTCGGTCCTACAATGAGCAGTTCTTC. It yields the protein CASSFSRSYNEQFF.